A selection of T cell receptor beta chains follows, all from one sample in a study of human T cells and chemical hapten exposure. TCRdb reprocessed the RACE reads with MiXCR, giving one entry per CDR3 protein. The sample lists approximately 260,000 distinct CDR3 sequences; about 8.1% were seen once. The source material was whole blood, sampled in connection with sensitization to the hapten diphenylcyclopropenone (DPC). These receptors were taken from a woman aged 40 to 55 with alopecia areata. Some clones in this sample may be carry-over from other donors' samples. Both conserved end residues are part of each CDR3.

TRBJ2-1	TRBV24-1	CATSDSGQSYNEQFF
TRBJ2-1	TRBV9	CASSVGTSNVRVGEQFF
TRBJ1-4	TRBV6-5	CASRGTVENEKLFF
TRBJ2-7	TRBV12-3/TRBV12-4	CASSLWTNYEQYF
TRBJ2-3	TRBV7-8	CASTLNRGRLDTQYF
TRBJ2-7	TRBV6-2/TRBV6-3	CASSYATNSYEQYF
TRBJ2-7	TRBV28	CASRPRGSGSYEQYF
TRBJ2-1	TRBV7-2	CASSLTSGPRNEQFF
TRBJ2-1	TRBV5-1	CASSLSGRIANEQFF
TRBJ1-2	TRBV5-6	CASSLAGKDYGYTF
TRBJ1-2	TRBV4-2	CASSQLLTGNYGYTF
TRBJ1-1	TRBV28	CASSLYVDGREAFF
TRBJ1-1	TRBV6-5	CASSAGFEAFF
TRBJ2-5	TRBV7-9	CASSLRPRDQETQYF
TRBJ1-2	TRBV29-1	CSGGDNHGYTF